This T cell receptor beta chain originates from a study of blood T cell repertoires in COVID-19. Study-wide context: The United States, Italy and Spain provided the acute and convalescent COVID-19 samples.

Produced via immunoSEQ multiplex PCR; TCRdb's table is partial and in-frame only. The repertoire includes roughly 230,000 clones, about 88% of them detected once, and over 1.5% sits in the top ten. With respect to this clone: An end of the junction does not agree with germline; a read error may underlie this.

In germline, CDR1 is LNHDA, CDR2 SQIVND (reference sequence). The CDR3 runs to 14 residues. The specimen sequenced was peripheral blood. The TCR sequence derives from a man in his 70s with acute or convalescent COVID-19. This chain joins TRBV19 and TRBJ2-1; 8 nucleotides agree with TRBD1. The CDR3 reads CASSITDRDGPLVF. DNA of the CDR3: TGTGCCAGTAGTATTACGGACAGGGATGGACCTTTAGTCTTC.